What follows are 24 T cell receptor beta chains derived from one specimen sequenced in a study of identical twins. In TCRdb, the 5' RACE reads were re-called with MiXCR into one record per CDR3 protein. The sample shows about 530,000 distinct CDR3 sequences, approximately 20% of them seen only once. The same sample was also used in a study of yellow fever vaccine responses in identical twins.

The sequenced material came from CD4+ T cells sorted from blood. The receptors come from a woman under 30 in good health.

This clonotype was detected a few times. The chain joins TRBV20-1 to TRBJ2-1; D not certain. CDR3 length: 15 residues. Germline-derived CDR1 and CDR2 are DFQATT and SNEGSKA (reference sequence). Trimming removed 0 bases at V and 0 bases at J, with 9 bases between. Here the CDR3 DNA reads TGCAGTGCTAGAGATGGCAGAAGCTCCTACAATGAGCAGTTCTTC. It yields the protein CSARDGRSSYNEQFF.

The chain is built from TRBV5-1 and TRBJ2-3; D gene uncertain. V shed 5 bases and J shed 2 bases, with 12 bases lying between them. This CDR3 is 14 amino acids long. CDR1 and CDR2 (germline): SGHRS, YFSETQ. CDR3 loop: CASRFEGITDTQYF. For the CDR3, the DNA is TGCGCCAGCAGATTCGAAGGGATCACAGATACGCAGTATTTT.

This clonotype was recorded a few times. CDR3 nucleotides: TGCAGTGCTAGAGGCGGACAGGGAGGTGGCACTGAAGCTTTCTTT. Translation: CSARGGQGGGTEAFF. V gene TRBV20-1 combines with J gene TRBJ1-1, with 8 bases lining up with TRBD1. Germline V gene sequence: CDR1 DFQATT, CDR2 SNEGSKA (reference sequence). Trimming took 1 base from V and 4 from J; bases not matched to a gene: 8. The CDR3 has 15 amino acids.

There are a few counts of this clonotype. The chain employs TRBV28 and TRBJ2-3; 10 positions agree with TRBD2. The CDR3 has 18 amino acids. The germline CDR1 and CDR2 sequences are MDHEN and SYDVKM. Unmatched junction bases numbered 15, after V lost 4 bases and J lost 5 bases. The CDR3 is CASSSPWSGRAWKDTQYF. CDR3 bases: TGTGCCAGCAGTTCCCCCTGGAGCGGGAGGGCCTGGAAAGATACGCAGTATTTT.

The sample holds a few counts of this clonotype. The V and J genes are TRBV2 and TRBJ2-7; 7 bases fit TRBD1. The V segment lost 8 bases and the J segment 0 bases; nucleotides outside the gene matches: 13. The CDR3 contains 16 residues. The germline V gene encodes CDR1 SNHLY and CDR2 FYNNEI. The CDR3 DNA reads as TGTGCCAGCCGCCCGGGACAGCCGTCGCTCTCCTACGAGCAGTACTTC. Its translation: CASRPGQPSLSYEQYF.

This clonotype showed up many times. The V gene is TRBV5-5, the J gene TRBJ2-4, with D hard to call. CDR3 size: 16 residues. V was trimmed by 4 bases and J by 3 bases, leaving 17 bases between them. CDR1 and CDR2 from the germline V gene are SGHKS and YYEKEE (reference sequence). The CDR3 loop reads CASSPYMEFVKNIQYF. As DNA, the CDR3 is TGTGCCAGCAGCCCTTATATGGAATTTGTCAAAAACATTCAGTACTTC.

The table lists this clonotype with a few counts. The chain uses TRBV6-1 and TRBJ2-1, with TRBD2 identical over 13 bases. The length of the CDR3 is 15 residues. V shed 7 bases, J shed 7 bases, and the junction held 7 bases outside the gene matches. Germline V gives CDR1 MNHNS, CDR2 SASEGT. CDR3 coding DNA: TGTGCCAGCACCTGGACTAGCGGGAGACCTAATGAGCAGTTCTTC. Its translation is CASTWTSGRPNEQFF.

The chain couples TRBV3-1 to TRBJ1-2; 11 bases fit TRBD1. The CDR3 extends over 15 amino acids. Looked up from germline, CDR1 is LGHDT and CDR2 is YNNKEL (reference sequence). Trimming took 2 bases from V and 7 from J; bases not matched to a gene: 6. CDR3 region: CASSQPDRGLSGYTF. In DNA form, the CDR3 reads TGTGCCAGCAGCCAACCGGACAGGGGGCTTAGTGGCTACACCTTC.

The J gene is TRBJ2-3, the V gene TRBV18, with a weak D call TRBD2 (6 bases). Looked up from germline, CDR1 is KGHSH and CDR2 is LQKENI. The CDR3 totals 17 residues. V lost 3 bases, J lost 4 bases, and 20 bases lay in between. The CDR3 region has the DNA TGTGCCAGCTCACCTCCCGGGAGTAGCGGACGATCAGATACGCAGTATTTT. Amino acids: CASSPPGSSGRSDTQYF.

This chain joins TRBV10-2 and TRBJ1-6; the match to TRBD1 covers 9 bases. CDR3 length: 13 residues. From germline, CDR1 is WSHSY and CDR2 SAAADI. V shed 7 bases and J 9 bases; nucleotides not matched to a gene: 4. The CDR3 DNA follows: TGCGCCAGCACTAGACAGGGGGGTTCACCCCTCCACTTT. This gives the protein CASTRQGGSPLHF.

This clonotype appeared a few times. J is TRBJ2-7 and V is TRBV5-1, with a possible D match to TRBD1 (6 bases). V shed 4 bases and J shed 7 bases, with 27 bases lying between them. The germline V gene encodes CDR1 SGHRS and CDR2 YFSETQ. The CDR3 runs 17 residues. The CDR3 DNA sequence: TGCGCCAGCAGCCCGGGACACCCGGGTACCTTCATAGCTGAGCAGTACGTC. It specifies CASSPGHPGTFIAEQYV.

This chain links TRBV12-3 or TRBV12-4 with TRBJ2-1, with TRBD1 identical over 10 bases. This CDR3 is built from 17 residues. V shed 6 bases, J shed 3 bases, and the junction held 11 bases outside the gene matches. CDR3 in amino acids: CASRTEPGTGDYNEQFF. The CDR3 bases are TGTGCCAGCAGAACAGAACCCGGGACAGGGGACTACAATGAGCAGTTCTTC.

This clonotype was picked up a small number of times. CDR3 loop: CASSVEAGGKLFF. The CDR3 nucleotides are TGTGCCAGCAGCGTAGAGGCAGGGGGGAAACTGTTTTTT. This rearrangement joins TRBV9 to TRBJ1-4; 7 positions agree with TRBD1. The CDR3 has 13 residues. From germline, CDR1 is SGDLS and CDR2 YYNGEE. V shed 0 bases and J 11 bases; nucleotides not matched to a gene: 4.

In this sample, this clonotype turned up a few times. Written as DNA, the CDR3 is TGCAGCGTTGGTTTAGGAGCTTTACAAGAGACCCAGTACTTC. Translating it yields CSVGLGALQETQYF. This chain connects TRBV29-1 to TRBJ2-5; D gene ambiguous. V was shortened by 4 bases and J by 2 bases, with 14 bases between the two germline ends. The CDR3 totals 14 residues. Germline lookup yields CDR1 SQVTM and CDR2 ANQGSEA.

This clonotype showed up just a few times. The chain combines TRBV7-9 with TRBJ2-1, with 10 bases matching TRBD2. V shed 5 bases and J 6 bases; nucleotides not matched to a gene: 7. Germline V gives CDR1 SEHNR, CDR2 FQNEAQ (reference sequence). The CDR3 contains 15 residues. CDR3 in amino acids: CASSRAGGLSNEQFF. CDR3 bases: TGTGCCAGCAGCCGAGCGGGGGGGCTGAGCAATGAGCAGTTCTTC.

This clonotype was counted only a few times. The chain combines TRBV29-1 with TRBJ2-1, with TRBD2 identical over 8 bases. The CDR3 is 16 residues long. The V gene's germline CDR1 is SQVTM and CDR2 ANQGSEA. Trimming took 4 bases from V and 4 from J; bases not matched to a gene: 12. DNA of the CDR3: TGCAGCGTTGGGTCTTTTGCGGGGGGCCCTTACAATGAGCAGTTCTTC. It specifies CSVGSFAGGPYNEQFF.

This clonotype was picked up many times. The chain carries TRBV15 and TRBJ1-1; tentatively, D is TRBD1 (6 bases). The CDR3 runs 15 residues. Germline V gene data show CDR1 as LNHNV and CDR2 as YYDKDF (reference sequence). V was pared by 0 bases and J by 4 bases, with 12 bases between. The CDR3 coding sequence is TGTGCCACCAGCAGAGATCCGGGGGCCGGCACTGAAGCTTTCTTT. Residues: CATSRDPGAGTEAFF.

The CDR3 sequence is CASSQGDPSWDYGYTF. Written as DNA, the CDR3 is TGCGCCAGCAGCCAAGGGGACCCATCTTGGGACTATGGCTACACCTTC. J is TRBJ1-2 and V is TRBV4-1, with a weak D call TRBD1 (5 bases). The CDR3 covers 16 residues. The germline CDR1 and CDR2 sequences are MGHRA and YSYEKL. V lost 1 base, J lost 3 bases, and 15 bases lay in between.

The chain joins TRBV12-3 or TRBV12-4 to TRBJ2-1; 8 bases fit TRBD2. The V gene end was trimmed by 6 bases and the J gene end by 4 bases; junction bases not matched to a gene: 17. The CDR3 is 18 residues long. The CDR3 protein is CASSSLSPSGLGYNEQFF. The CDR3 bases are TGTGCCAGCAGCTCCCTTTCACCATCGGGACTAGGGTACAATGAGCAGTTCTTC.

The chain recombines TRBV20-1 with TRBJ2-3; no firm D call. The CDR3 has 14 amino acids. Looked up from germline, CDR1 is DFQATT and CDR2 is SNEGSKA (reference sequence). Trimming shortened V by 3 bases and J by 5 bases, and 15 bases separated the two germline ends. Here the CDR3 DNA reads TGCAGTGCTAGTACGCGAAGAAGGGTAGATACGCAGTATTTT. Its translation is CSASTRRRVDTQYF.

The gene calls are TRBV5-1 and TRBJ2-2, with a weak D call TRBD2 (6 bases). Germline V CDR1 and CDR2: SGHRS, YFSETQ. The CDR3 has 12 amino acids. The V end was cut by 4 bases, the J end by 7 bases, with 8 bases between. CDR3 DNA: TGCGCCAGCAGCCCGGGAGTCGGGGAGCTGTTTTTT. Translation: CASSPGVGELFF.

Only a few counts were recorded for this clonotype. The chain joins TRBV4-1 to TRBJ2-7; 10 nucleotides align to TRBD2. The CDR3 spans 18 residues. Losses at the gene ends were 1 base for V and 4 bases for J; bases not matched to a gene: 13. Germline values: CDR1 MGHRA, CDR2 YSYEKL. CDR3 residues: CASSQAQSWASGSYEQYF. The CDR3 region has the DNA TGCGCCAGCAGCCAAGCCCAAAGTTGGGCTAGCGGGAGTTACGAGCAGTACTTC.

This clonotype was seen a handful of times. This chain links TRBV7-2 with TRBJ2-2; D possibly corresponds to TRBD2 (5 bases). From germline, CDR1 is SGHTA and CDR2 FQGNSA. This CDR3 spans 15 amino acids. The V end was cut by 5 bases, the J end by 8 bases, with 18 bases between. CDR3 region: CASSPDYLRGGELFF. The CDR3 region has the DNA TGTGCCAGCAGCCCCGACTATTTACGCGGGGGGGAGCTGTTTTTT.

The CDR3 bases are TGTGCCACCAGCACTCAAGGGGTTGGGAGTGCTGGGGCCAACGTCCTGACTTTC. This codes for CATSTQGVGSAGANVLTF. This chain links TRBV15 with TRBJ2-6; D tentatively reads TRBD1 or TRBD2 (5 bases each). CDR3 length: 18 residues. CDR1 is LNHNV and CDR2 is YYDKDF in the germline V gene (reference sequence). V was shortened by 4 bases and J by 2 bases, with 18 bases between the two germline ends. Looking up the rest from reference TRBV15 and TRBJ2-6 gives the full variable domain: DAMVIQNPRYQVTQFGKPVTLSCSQTLNHNVMYWYQQKSSQAPKLLFHYYDKDFNNEADTPDNFQSRRPNTSFCFLDIRSPGLGDTAMYLCATSTQGVGSAGANVLTFGAGSRLTVL.